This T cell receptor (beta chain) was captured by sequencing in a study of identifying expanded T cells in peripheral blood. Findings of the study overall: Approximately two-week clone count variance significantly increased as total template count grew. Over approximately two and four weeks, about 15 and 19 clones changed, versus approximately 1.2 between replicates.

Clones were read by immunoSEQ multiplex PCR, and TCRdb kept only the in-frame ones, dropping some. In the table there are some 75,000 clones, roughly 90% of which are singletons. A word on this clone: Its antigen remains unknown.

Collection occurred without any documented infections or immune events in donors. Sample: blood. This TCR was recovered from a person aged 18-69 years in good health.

The CDR3 sequence: CSAPTTSGSKFNEQFF. The CDR3 DNA sequence: TGCAGCGCCCCAACGACTAGCGGGAGTAAGTTCAATGAGCAGTTCTTC. The chain combines TRBV29-1 with TRBJ2-1, with 12 bases that match TRBD2. CDR1 is SQVTM, CDR2 ANQGSEA, per germline. There are 16 residues in the CDR3. The trim removed 7 bases at V and 6 bases at J, leaving 13 bases unmatched.